Shown below are 20 T cell receptor beta chains from a single sample sequenced in a study of cytomegalovirus exposure and HLA in healthy donors. The repertoire was sequenced with immunoSEQ multiplex PCR; TCRdb's copy has only in-frame clones and lacks some. The table lists some 170,000 clones, about 82% of them singletons, with 2% to 2.5% in the top ten. Sequencing was performed on PBMCs. These TCRs come from a man younger than 45 in good health and CMV-seropositive.

The chain combines TRBV2 with TRBJ2-7, with a weak D call TRBD1 (6 bases). V shed 4 bases and J shed 2 bases, with 9 bases lying between them. This CDR3 contains 13 residues. Germline lookup yields CDR1 SNHLY and CDR2 FYNNEI. CDR3 in DNA: TGTGCCAGCAGTGGGACAGAGCCCTACGAGCAGTACTTC. This sequence encodes CASSGTEPYEQYF.

The CDR3 reads CASSYRGLDIQYF. For the CDR3, the DNA is TGTGCCAGCAGTTACAGGGGTCTCGACATTCAGTACTTC. The J gene is TRBJ2-4, the V gene TRBV6-6; TRBD1 might be the D (5 bases). V was pared by 2 bases and J by 8 bases, with 10 bases between. This CDR3 comprises 13 residues. Germline V gene sequence: CDR1 MNHNY, CDR2 SVGAGI (reference sequence).

This chain joins TRBV6-1 and TRBJ1-3; 10 bases map to TRBD1. J gave up 8 bases and V 3 bases, and 4 bases lay outside the gene matches. This CDR3 has 14 amino acids. CDR1 and CDR2 from the germline V gene are MNHNS and SASEGT. CDR3 DNA sequence: TGTGCCAGCAGTGAGGGGGACAGGGGTGACACCATATATTTT. Residues: CASSEGDRGDTIYF.

This chain links TRBV19 with TRBJ2-1, with 11 bases fitting TRBD1. The CDR3 extends over 14 amino acids. Germline V gives CDR1 LNHDA, CDR2 SQIVND (reference sequence). V dropped 5 bases and J dropped 6; count of bases not matched to a gene: 3. The CDR3 region has the DNA TGTGCCAGTAGTCGGGGACAGGGGGGCAATGAGCAGTTCTTC. This gives the protein CASSRGQGGNEQFF.

The chain uses TRBV29-1 and TRBJ1-2; possibly TRBD1 for D (5 bases). The germline CDR1 and CDR2 sequences are SQVTM and ANQGSEA. V lost 6 bases and J lost 6, with 8 bases in between. This CDR3 is 10 amino acids long. This chain's CDR3 is CSVVTDGYTF. CDR3 DNA: TGCAGCGTCGTGACAGATGGCTACACCTTC.

The chain employs TRBV19 and TRBJ2-1; 11 bases line up with TRBD2. The germline CDR1 and CDR2 sequences are LNHDA and SQIVND (reference sequence). Germline trimming cut 9 bases from V and 5 bases from J; bases unmatched to any gene: 9. The CDR3 runs to 15 residues. The CDR3 loop reads CASRIAGGRDNEQFF. DNA for the CDR3: TGTGCCAGCAGAATAGCGGGGGGGCGTGACAATGAGCAGTTCTTC.

The chain couples TRBV4-3 to TRBJ2-1; a possible D gene is TRBD2 (5 bases). Trimming removed 1 base at V and 4 bases at J, with 11 bases between. Germline V CDR1 and CDR2: LGHNA, YSLEER. The CDR3 is 15 residues long. CDR3 residues: CASSQVRGGYNEQFF. CDR3 DNA sequence: TGCGCCAGCAGCCAAGTACGGGGTGGGTACAATGAGCAGTTCTTC.

V gene TRBV15 combines with J gene TRBJ1-1; 8 nucleotides align to TRBD1. CDR1 and CDR2 from the germline V gene are LNHNV and YYDKDF (reference sequence). CDR3 size: 15 residues. V gave up 6 bases and J gave up 4 bases; unmatched junction bases: 10. CDR3 residues: CATRRTRGPGTEAFF. CDR3 nucleotides: TGTGCCACCAGGAGAACCAGGGGGCCGGGCACTGAAGCTTTCTTT.

The rearrangement joins TRBV5-1 to TRBJ2-7, with 8 bases lining up with TRBD2. From germline, CDR1 is SGHRS and CDR2 YFSETQ. The CDR3 is 15 residues long. Trimming took 1 base from V and 7 from J; bases not matched to a gene: 10. The CDR3 loop reads CASSLSRGGRGEQYF. The DNA of the CDR3 is TGCGCCAGCAGCTTGAGTCGGGGGGGCCGGGGGGAGCAGTACTTC.

The CDR3 DNA is TGTGCCAGCAGCCTCAGGGGCGGTGAGCAGTTCTTC. As protein: CASSLRGGEQFF. V gene TRBV7-8 combines with J gene TRBJ2-1; D is possibly TRBD1 (6 bases). V was shortened by 5 bases and J by 9 bases, with 11 bases between the two germline ends. Germline V gene lookup returns CDR1 SGHVS and CDR2 FQNEAQ. This CDR3 region has 12 residues.

The chain joins TRBV6-4 to TRBJ2-6, with 8 nucleotides matching TRBD1. V shed 3 bases and J 4 bases; nucleotides not matched to a gene: 2. Germline CDR1 and CDR2: MRHNA and SNTAGT. The CDR3 is 15 residues long. The CDR3 region is CASSDHRGGANVLTF. CDR3 bases: TGTGCCAGCAGTGATCACAGGGGGGGGGCCAACGTCCTGACTTTC.

The rearrangement joins TRBV10-3 to TRBJ1-4; TRBD1 matches 7 bases. The CDR3 runs 15 residues. Germline V gene data show CDR1 as ENHRY and CDR2 as SYGVKD. V lost 2 bases and J lost 3; bases outside the gene matches: 3. CDR3 residues: CAISETGASNEKLFF. The CDR3 nucleotides read TGTGCCATCAGTGAGACAGGGGCATCTAATGAAAAACTGTTTTTT.

V is TRBV19 and J is TRBJ2-5, with D uncertain. The germline CDR1 and CDR2 sequences are LNHDA and SQIVND (reference sequence). The CDR3 is 13 amino acids. V was cut by 4 bases and J by 2 bases, with 8 bases left in between. This CDR3 is CASSNNEQETQYF. As DNA, the CDR3 is TGTGCCAGTAGTAACAATGAACAAGAGACCCAGTACTTC. The whole variable domain, filled in from reference TRBV19 and TRBJ2-5, reads DGGITQSPKYLFRKEGQNVTLSCEQNLNHDAMYWYRQDPGQGLRLIYYSQIVNDFQKGDIAEGYSVSREKKESFPLTVTSAQKNPTAFYLCASSNNEQETQYFGPGTRLLVL.

V and J are TRBV19 and TRBJ2-3; TRBD2 aligns across 7 bases. CDR1 and CDR2 from the germline V gene are LNHDA and SQIVND (reference sequence). The ends lost 5 bases at V and 5 bases at J; junction bases unmatched: 1. The length of the CDR3 is 12 residues. As DNA, the CDR3 is TGTGCCAGTAGTTGGGAGGGAGATACGCAGTATTTT. Translated: CASSWEGDTQYF.

The chain links TRBV13 to TRBJ1-2; 8 nucleotides line up with TRBD1. Germline lookup yields CDR1 PRHDT and CDR2 FYEKMQ (reference sequence). This CDR3 has 15 residues. The junction had 10 bases not matched to a gene; V was cut back by 4 bases and J by 6 bases. In DNA form, the CDR3 reads TGTGCCAGCAGCTCGACAGGGGCCCCCAGCGATGGCTACACCTTC. Protein: CASSSTGAPSDGYTF.

This clone has a handful of counts. The genes are TRBV7-2 and TRBJ2-3; 14 nucleotides align to TRBD2. Germline CDR1 reads SGHTA; CDR2 reads FQGNSA. The ends lost 5 bases at V and 10 bases at J; junction bases unmatched: 11. The length of the CDR3 is 16 residues. CDR3 sequence reads: CASSERTSGGRVAQYF. The CDR3 DNA is TGTGCCAGCAGCGAACGGACTAGCGGGGGGAGAGTGGCGCAGTATTTT.

The chain joins TRBV19 to TRBJ1-2, with D maybe TRBD1 (6 bases). V gave up 5 bases and J gave up 1 base, with 11 bases separating them. The germline gives CDR1 LNHDA, CDR2 SQIVND (reference sequence). This CDR3 has 14 residues. CDR3 residues: CASSSHRVNYGYTF. Written as DNA, the CDR3 is TGTGCCAGTAGTTCTCACAGGGTTAACTATGGCTACACCTTC.

The V call is TRBV9, the J call TRBJ2-1; TRBD2 matches at 15 bases. V gave up 4 bases and J gave up 15 bases; unmatched junction bases: 11. Germline assignment: CDR1 SGDLS and CDR2 YYNGEE. The CDR3 runs to 15 residues. This chain's CDR3 is CASSSGLAGGPRVFF. For the CDR3, the DNA is TGTGCCAGCAGCTCCGGACTAGCGGGGGGGCCTCGGGTGTTCTTC.

The chain carries TRBV4-1 and TRBJ1-5, with D possibly TRBD1 on 5 matching bases. Trimming removed 4 bases at V and 5 bases at J, with 15 bases between. The germline V gene encodes CDR1 MGHRA and CDR2 YSYEKL. This CDR3 has 15 amino acids. The CDR3 loop reads CASSLGGVVDQPQHF. In DNA, the CDR3 is TGCGCCAGCAGCCTCGGAGGGGTTGTGGATCAGCCCCAGCATTTT.

The chain carries TRBV7-8 and TRBJ2-7; D is uncertain. The CDR3 is 14 residues long. The germline V gene has CDR1 SGHVS and CDR2 FQNEAQ. The V and J ends lost 0 bases and 0 bases respectively, with 6 bases between them. The CDR3, as DNA: TGTGCCAGCAGCTTAGCTCGTAGCTCCTACGAGCAGTACTTC. This encodes CASSLARSSYEQYF.